The T cell receptor (beta chain) described here comes from a study of T cell responses to AZD1222 COVID-19 vaccine. Repertoires were generated with immunoSEQ multiplex PCR, while TCRdb's copy carries only in-frame clones and drops some. Of 80,000 to 95,000 clones listed, about 90% are singletons. CDR1 SNHLY and CDR2 FYNNEI come from the germline V gene. With 5 bases clipped from V and 2 bases from J, the junction kept 5 bases outside the gene matches. The CDR3 length is 15 residues. This TCR derives from an adult in good health. This specimen was peripheral blood, taken on day 0 of AZD1222 vaccination. The V gene is TRBV2, the J gene TRBJ2-1; 8 positions match TRBD2. The CDR3 coding sequence is TGTGCCAGCAGTCTCAGCGGGAGCGCCTACAATGAGCAGTTCTTC. Its translation: CASSLSGSAYNEQFF.